The source of this TCR beta chain is a study of T-cell memory formation after mild COVID-19. Study information: Largely, the TCR clusters proved donor specific.

This CDR3 is 14 amino acids long. The V end lost 0 bases, the J end lost 3 bases, and 9 bases lay between the germline ends. Germline V gene sequence: CDR1 SGHRS, CDR2 YFSETQ. Concerning this clonotype itself: Its matching antigen is unknown.

Study-level points and caveats: Nothing showed for sure that second-wave clones peaking on day 37 were SARS-CoV-2 specific. Clones shrinking between day 15 and 85 showed a balanced CD4/CD8 split, and those that grew later tilted toward CD4+.

TCRdb reprocessed the 5' RACE reads with MiXCR, giving one entry per CDR3 protein. The sample records 350,000 to 500,000 distinct CDR3 sequences, 20% to 30% being singletons. Sequences were obtained from PBMCs or a T cell subset sorted from them (not recorded which). This TCR derives from an adult woman who had mild COVID-19 (a few samples of this study predate the infection). Cell type and time point are not known. The genes are TRBV5-1 and TRBJ2-5; possible D gene TRBD2, 5 bases. CDR3 nucleotides: TGCGCCAGCAGCTTGGGGGCTAGCAAAGAGACCCAGTACTTC. Amino acids: CASSLGASKETQYF.